This paragraph covers one TCR beta chain sequence. What it recognizes is unknown. The time point is: patch test 1, 2 weeks after DPC sensitization. Described treatment: therapeutic diphenylcyclopropenone sensitization with weekly scalp DPC. The study enrolled 18 to 70-year-old alopecia patients suitable for DPC. The data are from a study of human T cells and chemical hapten exposure. About the study: Patch tests of 0.01% DPC on the upper back were read at 6 days. Notes on the study in general: Expanded TCR counts at PT1 were positively correlated with the patch test score.

TCRdb reprocessed the RACE reads with MiXCR, giving one entry per CDR3 protein. This table holds fewer than 150,000 distinct CDR3 sequences, around 15% found once. Germline CDR1 KGHDR, CDR2 SFDVKD. This CDR3 region has 16 residues. V was shortened by 1 base and J by 3 bases, with 15 bases between the two germline ends. The origin of this receptor is a man aged 18 to 29 with alopecia areata. Some clones in this sample may be carry-over from other donors' samples. The chain carries TRBV24-1 and TRBJ2-7; D remains ambiguous. Sequences were derived from whole blood, sampled in connection with sensitization to the hapten diphenylcyclopropenone (DPC). CDR3 nucleotides: TGTGCCACCAGTGATTTTCCAAGCTTCTTAATCTACGAGCAGTACGTC. This encodes CATSDFPSFLIYEQYV.